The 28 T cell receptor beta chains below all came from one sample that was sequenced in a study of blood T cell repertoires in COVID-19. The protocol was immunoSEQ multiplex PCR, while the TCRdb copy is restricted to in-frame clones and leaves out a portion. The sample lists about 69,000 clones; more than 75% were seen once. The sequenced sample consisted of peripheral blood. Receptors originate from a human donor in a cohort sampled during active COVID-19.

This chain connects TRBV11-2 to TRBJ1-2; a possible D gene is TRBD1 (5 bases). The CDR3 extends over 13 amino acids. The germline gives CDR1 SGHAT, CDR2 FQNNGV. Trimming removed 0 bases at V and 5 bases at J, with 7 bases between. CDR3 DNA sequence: TGTGCCAGCAGCTTAGATGGGGGGTATGGCTACACCTTC. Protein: CASSLDGGYGYTF.

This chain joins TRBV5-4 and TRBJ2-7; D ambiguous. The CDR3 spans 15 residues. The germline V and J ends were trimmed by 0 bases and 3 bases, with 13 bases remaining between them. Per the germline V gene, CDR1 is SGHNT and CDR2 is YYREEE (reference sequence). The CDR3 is CASSLVTAGGYEQYF. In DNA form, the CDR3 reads TGTGCCAGCAGCTTGGTGACGGCAGGTGGCTACGAGCAGTACTTC.

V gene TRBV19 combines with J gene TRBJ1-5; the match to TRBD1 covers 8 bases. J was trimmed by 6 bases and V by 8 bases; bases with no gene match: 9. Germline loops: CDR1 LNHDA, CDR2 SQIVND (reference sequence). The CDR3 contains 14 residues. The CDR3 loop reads CASRETGEFQPQHF. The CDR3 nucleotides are TGTGCCAGTCGGGAGACAGGGGAATTTCAGCCCCAGCATTTT. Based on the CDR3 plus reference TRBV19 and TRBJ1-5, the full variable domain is DGGITQSPKYLFRKEGQNVTLSCEQNLNHDAMYWYRQDPGQGLRLIYYSQIVNDFQKGDIAEGYSVSREKKESFPLTVTSAQKNPTAFYLCASRETGEFQPQHFGDGTRLSIL.

This CDR3 reads CASSLAEETQYF. The CDR3 coding sequence is TGCGCCAGCAGCTTGGCCGAGGAGACCCAGTACTTC. V and J are TRBV5-1 and TRBJ2-5; D not certain. This CDR3 is 12 amino acids long. CDR1 is SGHRS, CDR2 YFSETQ, per germline. V dropped 0 bases and J dropped 5 bases, with 5 bases sitting between them.

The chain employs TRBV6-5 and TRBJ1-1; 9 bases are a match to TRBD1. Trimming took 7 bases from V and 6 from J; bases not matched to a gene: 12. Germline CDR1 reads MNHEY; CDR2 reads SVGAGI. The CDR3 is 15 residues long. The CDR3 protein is CASTSGTGIFAEAFF. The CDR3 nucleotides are TGTGCCAGCACCTCCGGGACAGGGATTTTTGCTGAAGCTTTCTTT.

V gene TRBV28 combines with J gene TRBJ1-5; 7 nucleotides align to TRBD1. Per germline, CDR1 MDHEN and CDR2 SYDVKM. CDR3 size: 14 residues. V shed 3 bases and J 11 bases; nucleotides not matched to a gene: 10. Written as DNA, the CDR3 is TGTGCCAGCAGTTTGGGACAGAAATTTCGGTCCCAGCATTTT. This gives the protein CASSLGQKFRSQHF.

The CDR3 DNA reads TGTGCCAGCAGCCGGGGGTCTAGCGGGAGTATCTACGAGCAGTACTTC. As protein: CASSRGSSGSIYEQYF. This rearrangement joins TRBV5-4 to TRBJ2-7; 10 positions agree with TRBD2. The CDR3 consists of 16 residues. V gave up 4 bases and J gave up 3 bases; unmatched junction bases: 10. Per the germline V gene, CDR1 is SGHNT and CDR2 is YYREEE (reference sequence). The whole variable domain, filled in from reference TRBV5-4 and TRBJ2-7, reads ETGVTQSPTHLIKTRGQQVTLRCSSQSGHNTVSWYQQALGQGPQFIFQYYREEENGRGNFPPRFSGLQFPNYSSELNVNALELDDSALYLCASSRGSSGSIYEQYFGPGTRLTVT.

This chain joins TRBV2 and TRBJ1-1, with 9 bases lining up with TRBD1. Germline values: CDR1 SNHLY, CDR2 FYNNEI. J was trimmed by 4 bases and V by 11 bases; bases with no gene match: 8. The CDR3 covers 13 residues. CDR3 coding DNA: TGTGCCGGGTCCAGGGGACAGGGCACTGAAGCTTTCTTT. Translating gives CAGSRGQGTEAFF.

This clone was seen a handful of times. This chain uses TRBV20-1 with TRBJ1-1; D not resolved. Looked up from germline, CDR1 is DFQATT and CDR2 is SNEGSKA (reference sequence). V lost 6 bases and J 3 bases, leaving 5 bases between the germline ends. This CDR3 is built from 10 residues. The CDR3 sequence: CSAADTEAFF. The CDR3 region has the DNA TGCAGTGCCGCAGACACTGAAGCTTTCTTT.

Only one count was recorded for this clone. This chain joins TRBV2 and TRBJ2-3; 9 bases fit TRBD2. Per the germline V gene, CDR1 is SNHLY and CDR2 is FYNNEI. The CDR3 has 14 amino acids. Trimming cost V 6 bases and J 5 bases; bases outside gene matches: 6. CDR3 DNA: TGTGCCAGCAGGGAGCGGGAGGTATTAGATACGCAGTATTTT. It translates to CASREREVLDTQYF.

The CDR3 loop reads CASSPGQEIYGYTF. The CDR3 DNA reads as TGTGCCAGCAGCCCGGGACAGGAGATCTATGGCTACACCTTC. The rearrangement links TRBV5-4 to TRBJ1-2; 8 bases match TRBD1. The CDR3 spans 14 residues. CDR1 is SGHNT, CDR2 YYREEE, per germline (reference sequence). V shed 4 bases, J shed 4 bases, and the junction held 6 bases outside the gene matches. Drawing the rest from reference TRBV5-4 and TRBJ1-2, the complete variable domain is ETGVTQSPTHLIKTRGQQVTLRCSSQSGHNTVSWYQQALGQGPQFIFQYYREEENGRGNFPPRFSGLQFPNYSSELNVNALELDDSALYLCASSPGQEIYGYTFGSGTRLTVV.

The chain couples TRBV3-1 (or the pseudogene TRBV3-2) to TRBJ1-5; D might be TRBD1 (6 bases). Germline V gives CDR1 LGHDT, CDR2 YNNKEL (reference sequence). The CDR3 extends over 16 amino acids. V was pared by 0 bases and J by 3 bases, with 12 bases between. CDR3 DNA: TGTGCCAGCAGCCAAGATCACGACAGGTTCAATCAGCCCCAGCATTTT. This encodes CASSQDHDRFNQPQHF.

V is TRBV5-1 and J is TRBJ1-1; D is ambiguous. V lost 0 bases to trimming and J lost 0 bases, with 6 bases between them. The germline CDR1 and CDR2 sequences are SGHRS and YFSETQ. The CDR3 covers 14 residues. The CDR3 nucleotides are TGCGCCAGCAGCTTGGCCCACATGAACACTGAAGCTTTCTTT. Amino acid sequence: CASSLAHMNTEAFF.

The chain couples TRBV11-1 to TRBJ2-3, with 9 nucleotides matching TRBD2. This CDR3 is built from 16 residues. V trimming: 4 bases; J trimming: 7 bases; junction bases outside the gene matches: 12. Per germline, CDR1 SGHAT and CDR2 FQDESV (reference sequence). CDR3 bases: TGTGCCAGCAGCTCCCTAGTAGCGGGAGATAGAAATACGCAGTATTTT. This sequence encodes CASSSLVAGDRNTQYF.

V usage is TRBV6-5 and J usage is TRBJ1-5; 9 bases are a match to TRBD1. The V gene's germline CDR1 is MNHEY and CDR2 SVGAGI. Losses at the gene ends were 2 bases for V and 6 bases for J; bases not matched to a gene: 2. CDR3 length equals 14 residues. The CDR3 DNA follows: TGTGCCAGCAGTTACCGGACAGGGGTTCAGCCCCAGCATTTT. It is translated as CASSYRTGVQPQHF.

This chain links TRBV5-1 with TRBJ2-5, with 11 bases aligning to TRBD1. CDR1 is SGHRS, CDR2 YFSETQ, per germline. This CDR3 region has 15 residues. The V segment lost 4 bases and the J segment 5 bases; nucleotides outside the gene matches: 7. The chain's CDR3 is CASSPMGTGGETQYF. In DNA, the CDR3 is TGCGCCAGCAGCCCCATGGGGACAGGGGGGGAGACCCAGTACTTC. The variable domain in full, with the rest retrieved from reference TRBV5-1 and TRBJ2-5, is KAGVTQTPRYLIKTRGQQVTLSCSPISGHRSVSWYQQTPGQGLQFLFEYFSETQRNKGNFPGRFSGRQFSNSRSEMNVSTLELGDSALYLCASSPMGTGGETQYFGPGTRLLVL.

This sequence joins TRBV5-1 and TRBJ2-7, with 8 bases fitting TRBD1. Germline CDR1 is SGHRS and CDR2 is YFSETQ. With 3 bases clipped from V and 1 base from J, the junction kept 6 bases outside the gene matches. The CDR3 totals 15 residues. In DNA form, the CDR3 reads TGCGCCAGCAGCTCACTACAGGGGGAATCCTACGAGCAGTACTTC. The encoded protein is CASSSLQGESYEQYF.

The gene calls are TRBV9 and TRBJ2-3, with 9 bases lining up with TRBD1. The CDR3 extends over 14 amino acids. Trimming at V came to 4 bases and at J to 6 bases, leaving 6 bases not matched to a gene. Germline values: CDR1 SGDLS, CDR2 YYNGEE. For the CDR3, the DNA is TGTGCCAGCAGCCTTGGGACAGGGTCCGATACGCAGTATTTT. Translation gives CASSLGTGSDTQYF.

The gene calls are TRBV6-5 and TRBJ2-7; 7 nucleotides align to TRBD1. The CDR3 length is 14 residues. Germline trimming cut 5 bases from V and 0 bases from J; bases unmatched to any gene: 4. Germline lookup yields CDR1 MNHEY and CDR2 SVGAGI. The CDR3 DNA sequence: TGTGCCAGCAGTCCAAGGGACAGCTCCTACGAGCAGTACTTC. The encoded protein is CASSPRDSSYEQYF.

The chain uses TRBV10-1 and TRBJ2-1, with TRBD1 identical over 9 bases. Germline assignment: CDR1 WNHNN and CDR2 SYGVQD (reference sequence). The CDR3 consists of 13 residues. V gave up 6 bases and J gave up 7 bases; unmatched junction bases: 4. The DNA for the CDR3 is TGCGCCAGCAGCACCGGGACAGGGAATGAGCAGTTCTTC. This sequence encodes CASSTGTGNEQFF.

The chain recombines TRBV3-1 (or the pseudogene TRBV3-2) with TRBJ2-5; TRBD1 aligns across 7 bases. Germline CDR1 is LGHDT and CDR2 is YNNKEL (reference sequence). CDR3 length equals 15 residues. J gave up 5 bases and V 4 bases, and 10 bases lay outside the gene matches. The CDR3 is CASSRGDRVSETQYF. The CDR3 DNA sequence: TGTGCCAGCAGCCGGGGAGACAGGGTATCTGAGACCCAGTACTTC.

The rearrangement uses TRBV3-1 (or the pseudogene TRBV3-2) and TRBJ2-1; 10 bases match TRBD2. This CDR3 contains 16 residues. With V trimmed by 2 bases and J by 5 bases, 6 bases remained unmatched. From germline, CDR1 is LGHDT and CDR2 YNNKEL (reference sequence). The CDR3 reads CASSQRFLAGDNEQFF. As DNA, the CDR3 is TGTGCCAGCAGCCAAAGGTTCCTAGCGGGGGACAATGAGCAGTTCTTC.

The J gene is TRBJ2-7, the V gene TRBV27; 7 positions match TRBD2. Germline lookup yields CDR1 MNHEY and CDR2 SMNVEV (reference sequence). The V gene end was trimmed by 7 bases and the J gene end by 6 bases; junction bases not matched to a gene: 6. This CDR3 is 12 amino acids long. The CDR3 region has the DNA TGTGCCAGCAACCCATGGGGGGGCGAGCAGTACTTC. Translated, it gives CASNPWGGEQYF.

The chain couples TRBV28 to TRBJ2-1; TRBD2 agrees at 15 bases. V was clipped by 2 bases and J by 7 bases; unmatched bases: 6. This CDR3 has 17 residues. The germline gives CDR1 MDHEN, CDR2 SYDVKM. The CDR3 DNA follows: TGTGCCAGCAGTTTAACCGGGACTAGCGGGGGGAGAAATGAGCAGTTCTTC. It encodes CASSLTGTSGGRNEQFF.

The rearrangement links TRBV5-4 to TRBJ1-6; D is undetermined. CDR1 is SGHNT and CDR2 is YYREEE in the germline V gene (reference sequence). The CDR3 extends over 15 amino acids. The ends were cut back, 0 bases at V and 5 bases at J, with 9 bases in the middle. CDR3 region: CASSLGGGNNSPLHF. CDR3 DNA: TGTGCCAGCAGCTTGGGGGGAGGCAATAATTCACCCCTCCACTTT.

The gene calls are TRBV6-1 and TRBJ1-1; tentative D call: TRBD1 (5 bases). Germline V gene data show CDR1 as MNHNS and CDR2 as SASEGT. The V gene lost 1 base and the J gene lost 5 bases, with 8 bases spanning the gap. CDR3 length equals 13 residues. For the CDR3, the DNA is TGTGCCAGCAGTGAAGTCAAGGGGACTGAAGCTTTCTTT. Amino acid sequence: CASSEVKGTEAFF.

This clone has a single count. Here the CDR3 DNA reads TGCGCCAGCAGCTTTTTAGCGGGGGCCCAGGGCTCTGGGGCCAACGTCCTGACTTTC. Residues: CASSFLAGAQGSGANVLTF. The chain employs TRBV5-1 and TRBJ2-6, with 9 bases matching TRBD2. V was clipped by 2 bases and J by 0 bases; unmatched bases: 9. Per germline, CDR1 SGHRS and CDR2 YFSETQ. This CDR3 region has 19 residues. Together with reference TRBV5-1 and TRBJ2-6, the CDR3 gives the full variable domain: KAGVTQTPRYLIKTRGQQVTLSCSPISGHRSVSWYQQTPGQGLQFLFEYFSETQRNKGNFPGRFSGRQFSNSRSEMNVSTLELGDSALYLCASSFLAGAQGSGANVLTFGAGSRLTVL.

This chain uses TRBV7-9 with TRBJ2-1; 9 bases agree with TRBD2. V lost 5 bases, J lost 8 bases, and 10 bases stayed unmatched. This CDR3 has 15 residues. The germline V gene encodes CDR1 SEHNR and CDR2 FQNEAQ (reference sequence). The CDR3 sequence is CASSPGTSPRDEQFF. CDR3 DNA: TGTGCCAGCAGCCCCGGGACTAGCCCAAGGGATGAGCAGTTCTTC.